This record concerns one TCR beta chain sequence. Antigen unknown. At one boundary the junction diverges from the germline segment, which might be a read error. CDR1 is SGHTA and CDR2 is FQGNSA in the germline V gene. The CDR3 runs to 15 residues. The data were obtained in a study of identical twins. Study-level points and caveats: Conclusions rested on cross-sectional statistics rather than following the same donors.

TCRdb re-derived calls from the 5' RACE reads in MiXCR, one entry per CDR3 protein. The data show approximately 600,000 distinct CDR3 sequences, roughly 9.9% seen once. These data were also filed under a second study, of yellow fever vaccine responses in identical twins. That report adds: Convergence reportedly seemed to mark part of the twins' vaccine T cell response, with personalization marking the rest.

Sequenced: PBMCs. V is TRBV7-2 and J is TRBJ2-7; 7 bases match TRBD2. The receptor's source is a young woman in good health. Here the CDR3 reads CASSLAWLADYEQCF. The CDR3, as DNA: TGTGCCAGCAGCTTAGCGTGGCTAGCGGACTACGAGCAGTGCTTC.